This is a list of T cell receptor beta chains from one sample in a study of response to subunit inactivated influenza vaccine. TCRdb reprocessed the RT-PCR reads with MiXCR, giving one entry per CDR3 protein. This table has a few hundred thousand distinct CDR3 sequences, 21% appearing once. The sample consisted of PBMCs from blood, taken 21 months after vaccination. The receptors come from a man between 50 and 69 years old who received an inactivated influenza vaccine. The conserved cysteine and the conserved F or W are not part of the CDR3 here. The D gene is left open where the match is weak.

j_gene,v_gene,d_gene,CDR3aa
TRBJ2-3,TRBV3-1,TRBD1,ASGQGGRTDTQY
TRBJ1-1,TRBV6-5,.,ASSYADKINTEAF
TRBJ2-7,TRBV5-1,.,ASSFGYSSYEQY
TRBJ1-1,TRBV5-1,.,ASSGRTAGNTEAF
TRBJ2-2,TRBV20-1,.,SVQGWNGELF
TRBJ2-4,TRBV28,.,ASRSVGTFQY
TRBJ2-7,TRBV25-1,.,ASSEYSGQSYEQY
TRBJ1-2,TRBV5-1,.,ASSYEPGGQNYGYT
TRBJ1-1,TRBV4-1,.,ASSQDPRTEAF
TRBJ2-5,TRBV5-1,TRBD1,ASSPSGTGPFKTQY
TRBJ1-5,TRBV18,.,ASSPFVGDQPQH
TRBJ1-1,TRBV14,.,ASSQSIQGTEAF
TRBJ2-1,TRBV10-3,TRBD1,AITGGNNEQF
TRBJ2-2,TRBV24-1,.,ATSDFSTGELF
TRBJ2-2,TRBV20-1,TRBD2,SALTSGGIPGELF
TRBJ2-1,TRBV6-5,.,ASTNSYDEQF
TRBJ2-1,TRBV6-4,.,ASKLGPSYNEQF
TRBJ2-7,TRBV7-2,TRBD2,ASSLTTAGGYEQY
TRBJ2-3,TRBV4-1,TRBD2,ASSQDGTSGGTDTQY
TRBJ2-5,TRBV7-2,TRBD2,ASSSGTSGGYETQY
TRBJ2-3,TRBV20-1,TRBD1,SARAGTVADTQY
TRBJ2-3,TRBV3-1,TRBD2,ASSHGGGAISTDTQY
TRBJ2-7,TRBV7-2,.,ASSLVDSRSAEQY
TRBJ2-1,TRBV20-1,.,SARVWGRGDEQF
TRBJ2-3,TRBV7-9,.,ASSLRGSPDTQY
TRBJ1-1,TRBV4-3,.,ASSQDWYRAYEAF
TRBJ2-1,TRBV11-2,.,ASSLGPKISSYNEQF
TRBJ2-3,TRBV20-1,.,SARDPGSTDTQY
TRBJ2-2,TRBV30,.,AWSGGGGGELF
TRBJ2-7,TRBV5-1,.,ASSVIAESSYEQY
TRBJ1-2,TRBV12-3/TRBV12-4,.,ASSSRGIDGYT
TRBJ2-5,TRBV15,.,ATSRVGQETQY
TRBJ1-6,TRBV7-9,.,ASSLVNSPLH
TRBJ2-7,TRBV29-1,.,SVRGQTYEQY
TRBJ2-5,TRBV4-1,TRBD2,ASGRLAGETQY
TRBJ1-1,TRBV9,.,ASSVVRSNTEAF
TRBJ2-3,TRBV7-2,.,ASSLRKFTDTQY